These 4 T cell receptor beta chains came from one sample sequenced in a study of T cell clonality in common variable immunodeficiency. Broader study findings: Common variable immunodeficiency TCR beta sequences reportedly had fewer deletions and N-nucleotide insertions.

No antigens are known for them. Profiled with immunoSEQ multiplex PCR; TCRdb holds only in-frame clones, not every one. Observed in the sample are about 42,000 clones, none of them singletons. Sequenced: peripheral blood mononuclear cells. Receptor source: a human donor with common variable immunodeficiency.

This CDR3 is CASAQGARGYTF. The sequenced CDR3 bases are TGTGCCAGTGCCCAGGGAGCGCGGGGC. The rearrangement joins TRBV2 to TRBJ1-2; maybe TRBD1 (5 bases). Read coverage stops 3 residues before the CDR3 terminus; the germline J gene supplies the remainder. The CDR3 consists of 12 residues. From germline, CDR1 is SNHLY and CDR2 FYNNEI. Filled out from reference TRBV2 and TRBJ1-2, the complete variable domain reads EPEVTQTPSHQVTQMGQEVILRCVPISNHLYFYWYRQILGQKVEFLVSFYNNEISEKSEIFDDQFSVERPDGSNFTLKIRSTKLEDSAMYFCASAQGARGYTFGSGTRLTVV.

This clone has only a few counts. The read terminates 3 residues before the CDR3 end, so the remaining end is supplied by the germline J gene. The chain joins TRBV7-8 to TRBJ2-7; 9 bases fit TRBD1. With V trimmed by 1 base and J by 3 bases, 7 bases remained unmatched. CDR1 and CDR2 from the germline V gene are SGHVS and FQNEAQ. The CDR3 sequence is 16 residues long. CDR3 sequence: CASSLGWTGENYEQYF. CDR3 DNA (partial): TGTGCCAGCAGCTTAGGGTGGACAGGGGAAAACTACGAG.

This clone appeared a few times. The CDR3 is CASSSDKHEQYF. The DNA read from the CDR3 is TGTGCCAGCAGCTCGGACAAACACGAG. The V call is TRBV5-6, the J call TRBJ2-7, with a tentative D call TRBD1 (5 bases). The CDR3 end is not reached by the read, which stops 3 residues before it; the germline J gene fills it in. V was cut by 3 bases and J by 5 bases, with 9 bases left in between. Per germline, CDR1 SGHDT and CDR2 YYEEEE. This CDR3 spans 12 amino acids.

There are many counts of this clone. The read ends 3 residues before the CDR3 terminus; that terminus is restored from the germline J gene. V and J are TRBV19 and TRBJ2-1; D gene unclear. Germline CDR1 and CDR2: LNHDA and SQIVND (reference sequence). The V end lost 1 base, the J end lost 7 bases, and 2 bases lay between the germline ends. The CDR3 is 11 amino acids. Here the CDR3 reads CASSIANEQFF. The part of the CDR3 DNA that was read is TGTGCCAGTAGTATAGCTAATGAG. Complete variable domain (other parts from reference TRBV19 and TRBJ2-1): DGGITQSPKYLFRKEGQNVTLSCEQNLNHDAMYWYRQDPGQGLRLIYYSQIVNDFQKGDIAEGYSVSREKKESFPLTVTSAQKNPTAFYLCASSIANEQFFGPGTRLTVL.